Shown below are 19 T cell receptor beta chains from a single sample sequenced in a study of CD8 T cells in Susac syndrome. The authors reverse transcribed about 0.45 to 1 ug RNA with random hexamers. Each CDR3 protein is one row after TCRdb ran MiXCR on the immunoSEQ multiplex PCR reads. The table shows approximately 300,000 distinct CDR3 sequences, with approximately 85% occurring only once. Material for sequencing was CD8+ T cells from PBMCs. These receptors were obtained from a human donor with multiple sclerosis.

The V gene is TRBV3-1, the J gene TRBJ1-1, with no clear D. CDR1 and CDR2 from the germline V gene are LGHDT and YNNKEL (reference sequence). Trimming left V 2 bases short and J 0 bases short, with 13 bases between. The CDR3 extends over 16 amino acids. The CDR3 nucleotides are TGTGCCAGCAGCCAAACCCCGACATCTCTGAACACTGAAGCTTTCTTT. This encodes CASSQTPTSLNTEAFF.

This chain links TRBV28 with TRBJ2-7, with D perhaps matching TRBD2 (5 bases). V was pared by 8 bases and J by 3 bases, with 17 bases between. The CDR3 is 14 residues long. CDR1 is MDHEN and CDR2 is SYDVKM in the germline V gene. The CDR3 DNA reads as TGTGCCAGCGGCCGCCGTTGGGGAGTCTACGAGCAGTACTTC. Amino acids: CASGRRWGVYEQYF.

This clonotype was seen just once. V is TRBV7-8 and J is TRBJ2-3; tentatively, D is TRBD2 (5 bases). The CDR3 is 13 amino acids. V lost 5 bases and J lost 6, with 12 bases in between. The germline V gene has CDR1 SGHVS and CDR2 FQNEAQ. The CDR3 DNA is TGTGCCAGCAGCCTTCACCTAGCTGATACGCAGTATTTT. Its translation is CASSLHLADTQYF.

The chain couples TRBV20-1 to TRBJ1-2; 8 bases agree with TRBD1. V trimming: 6 bases; J trimming: 10 bases; junction bases outside the gene matches: 19. Germline assignment: CDR1 DFQATT and CDR2 SNEGSKA (reference sequence). The CDR3 contains 15 residues. Here the CDR3 DNA reads TGCAGTGCCTTCGAGGACAGGGCCCCTTTGGGCGTCTACACCTTC. Protein product: CSAFEDRAPLGVYTF.

This clonotype was counted between two and nine times. This rearrangement joins TRBV5-4 to TRBJ2-7; D could derive from TRBD1 or TRBD2 (5 bases each). The CDR3 runs 12 residues. Germline lookup yields CDR1 SGHNT and CDR2 YYREEE (reference sequence). Trimming removed 7 bases from V and 8 bases from J, with 16 bases in between. The CDR3 DNA follows: TGTGCCAGCGCCCTAGGGGCGGGCAAGCAGTACTTC. Amino acids: CASALGAGKQYF.

V gene TRBV28 combines with J gene TRBJ2-7; tentative D call: TRBD2 (6 bases). Germline CDR1 and CDR2: MDHEN and SYDVKM. The CDR3 runs to 12 residues. V was pared by 1 base and J by 6 bases, with 7 bases between. CDR3 region: CASSLLAVEQYF. CDR3 nucleotide sequence: TGTGCCAGCAGTTTATTAGCGGTCGAGCAGTACTTC. The full variable domain, rest sourced from reference TRBV28 and TRBJ2-7, is DVKVTQSSRYLVKRTGEKVFLECVQDMDHENMFWYRQDPGLGLRLIYFSYDVKMKEKGDIPEGYSVSREKKERFSLILESASTNQTSMYLCASSLLAVEQYFGPGTRLTVT.

This clonotype has only one observation. The V call is TRBV5-5, the J call TRBJ2-3; D is undetermined. The CDR3 has 15 residues. From germline, CDR1 is SGHKS and CDR2 YYEKEE (reference sequence). Trimming removed 4 bases from V and 2 bases from J, with 14 bases in between. This chain's CDR3 is CASSTADISTDTQYF. The CDR3, as DNA: TGTGCCAGCAGCACTGCAGACATTTCCACAGATACGCAGTATTTT.

This chain joins TRBV30 and TRBJ2-2; tentatively, D is TRBD1 (5 bases). V was trimmed by 4 bases and J by 0 bases, leaving 9 bases between them. The CDR3 is 14 residues long. The germline CDR1 and CDR2 sequences are GTSNPN and SVGIG (reference sequence). CDR3 in amino acids: CAWIRTTNTGELFF. Here the CDR3 DNA reads TGTGCCTGGATTCGGACAACGAACACCGGGGAGCTGTTTTTT.

The J gene is TRBJ2-7, the V gene TRBV20-1; D is uncertain. This CDR3 comprises 15 residues. CDR1 DFQATT and CDR2 SNEGSKA come from the germline V gene (reference sequence). Trimming removed 1 base from V and 3 bases from J, with 16 bases in between. CDR3 sequence: CSARVLSLTFYEQYF. CDR3 DNA: TGCAGTGCTAGAGTCCTCAGTCTGACCTTCTACGAGCAGTACTTC.

The CDR3 DNA reads TGCGCCAGCAGCCATCCCCGGAAAGGGACTAGCGGGAGAGCCTACAATGAGCAGTTCTTC. It specifies CASSHPRKGTSGRAYNEQFF. The chain carries TRBV4-1 and TRBJ2-1; 14 positions match TRBD2. CDR1 and CDR2 (germline): MGHRA, YSYEKL. This CDR3 is built from 20 residues. The trim removed 3 bases at V and 2 bases at J, leaving 12 bases unmatched.

The rearrangement joins TRBV27 to TRBJ2-6; unclear D gene. The germline V gene encodes CDR1 MNHEY and CDR2 SMNVEV (reference sequence). V dropped 5 bases and J dropped 0 bases, with 5 bases sitting between them. This CDR3 region has 14 residues. The CDR3 region has the DNA TGTGCCAGCAGTCCCCTCTCTGGGGCCAACGTCCTGACTTTC. Encoded protein: CASSPLSGANVLTF. Based on the CDR3 plus reference TRBV27 and TRBJ2-6, the full variable domain is EAQVTQNPRYLITVTGKKLTVTCSQNMNHEYMSWYRQDPGLGLRQIYYSMNVEVTDKGDVPEGYKVSRKEKRNFPLILESPSPNQTSLYFCASSPLSGANVLTFGAGSRLTVL.

The chain uses TRBV12-3 or TRBV12-4 and TRBJ1-1; D is undetermined. V was clipped by 1 base and J by 1 base, with 10 bases between them. The CDR3 covers 15 residues. CDR3 bases: TGTGCCAGCAGTTTAGAGTCGCCCGCGAACACTGAAGCTTTCTTT. This encodes CASSLESPANTEAFF.

This rearrangement joins TRBV6-5 to TRBJ2-3; D call uncertain. Trimming took off 4 bases at V and 9 bases at J, with 14 bases between the two ends. This CDR3 contains 13 residues. CDR1 is MNHEY and CDR2 is SVGAGI in the germline V gene. CDR3 residues: CASSFNDFGTQYF. In DNA form, the CDR3 reads TGTGCCAGCAGTTTCAACGATTTTGGCACGCAGTATTTT.

The chain joins TRBV6-2 or TRBV6-3 to TRBJ2-1; TRBD2 matches 7 bases. This CDR3 region has 17 residues. In germline, CDR1 is MNHEY, CDR2 SVGEGT. With 4 bases clipped from V and 4 bases from J, the junction kept 13 bases outside the gene matches. Here the CDR3 DNA reads TGTGCCAGCAGTTGCCCCAAGATAGCGGGTCTTTACAATGAGCAGTTCTTC. Translated, it gives CASSCPKIAGLYNEQFF.

The CDR3 DNA follows: TGCAGTGCTAGGAGGCTAGCGGGAGCGGTTGAGCAGTTCTTC. This translates into CSARRLAGAVEQFF. The rearrangement links TRBV20-1 to TRBJ2-1; 10 bases fit TRBD2. Germline assignment: CDR1 DFQATT and CDR2 SNEGSKA (reference sequence). The junction had 8 bases not matched to a gene; V was cut back by 3 bases and J by 9 bases. The CDR3 runs to 14 residues.

This chain uses TRBV29-1 with TRBJ1-2; D is unresolved. CDR1 SQVTM and CDR2 ANQGSEA come from the germline V gene. This CDR3 is 15 amino acids long. The germline V and J ends were trimmed by 6 bases and 5 bases, with 22 bases remaining between them. This CDR3 reads CSVWGSDPILYGYTF. CDR3 bases: TGCAGCGTCTGGGGTTCGGATCCAATCTTATATGGCTACACCTTC. Using reference TRBV29-1 and TRBJ1-2 for the parts outside the CDR3, the full variable domain is SAVISQKPSRDICQRGTSLTIQCQVDSQVTMMFWYRQQPGQSLTLIATANQGSEATYESGFVIDKFPISRPNLTFSTLTVSNMSPEDSSIYLCSVWGSDPILYGYTFGSGTRLTVV.

V and J are TRBV9 and TRBJ2-5, with TRBD1 identical over 8 bases. Germline CDR1 and CDR2: SGDLS and YYNGEE. This CDR3 comprises 18 residues. With V trimmed by 5 bases and J by 0 bases, 15 bases remained unmatched. CDR3 nucleotide sequence: TGTGCCAGCAGGTTAAGGGGCAGGGGGCGCAATCACCAAGAGACCCAGTACTTC. Its protein product is CASRLRGRGRNHQETQYF.

This clonotype was seen a single time. V and J are TRBV6-4 and TRBJ2-1, with 9 bases that match TRBD1. The germline V gene has CDR1 MRHNA and CDR2 SNTAGT. V gave up 6 bases and J gave up 7 bases; unmatched junction bases: 10. This CDR3 contains 15 residues. The CDR3 sequence is CASRAPGQGPNEQFF. The CDR3, as DNA: TGTGCCAGCAGAGCTCCGGGACAGGGTCCGAATGAGCAGTTCTTC.

The CDR3 here is CASSLDRASGANVLTF. The CDR3 DNA reads as TGTGCCAGCAGCCTTGACAGGGCCTCTGGGGCCAACGTCCTGACTTTC. The V call is TRBV4-2, the J call TRBJ2-6; TRBD1 matches 7 bases. This CDR3 is 16 amino acids long. Germline values: CDR1 LGHNA, CDR2 YNFKEQ. The J segment lost 0 bases and the V segment lost 4 bases, leaving 3 bases of the junction unmatched.